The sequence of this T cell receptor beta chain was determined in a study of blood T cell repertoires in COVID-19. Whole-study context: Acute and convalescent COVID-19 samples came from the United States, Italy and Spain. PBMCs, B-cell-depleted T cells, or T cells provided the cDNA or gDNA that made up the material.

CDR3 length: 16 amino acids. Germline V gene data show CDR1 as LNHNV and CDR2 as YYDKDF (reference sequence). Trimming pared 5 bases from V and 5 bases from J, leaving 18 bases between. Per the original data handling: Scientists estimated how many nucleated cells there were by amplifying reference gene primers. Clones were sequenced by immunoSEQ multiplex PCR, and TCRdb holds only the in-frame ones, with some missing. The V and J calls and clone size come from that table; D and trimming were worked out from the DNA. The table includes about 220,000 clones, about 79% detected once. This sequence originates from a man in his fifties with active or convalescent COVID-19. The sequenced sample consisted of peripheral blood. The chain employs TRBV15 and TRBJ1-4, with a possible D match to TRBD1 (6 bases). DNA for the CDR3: TGTGCCACCAGCCGACCCAACAGGGATGGGAATGAAAAACTGTTTTTT. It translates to CATSRPNRDGNEKLFF.